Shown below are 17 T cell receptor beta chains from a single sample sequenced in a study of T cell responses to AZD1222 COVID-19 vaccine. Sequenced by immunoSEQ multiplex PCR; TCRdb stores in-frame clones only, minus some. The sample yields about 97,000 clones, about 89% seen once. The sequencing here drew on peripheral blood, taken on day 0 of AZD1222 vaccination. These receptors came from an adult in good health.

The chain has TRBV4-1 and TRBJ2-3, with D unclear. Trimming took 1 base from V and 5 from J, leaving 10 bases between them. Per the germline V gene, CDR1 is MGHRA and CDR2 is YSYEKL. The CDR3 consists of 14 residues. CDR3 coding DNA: TGCGCCAGCAGCCAAGCAGGTTTACAAGATACGCAGTATTTT. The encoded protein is CASSQAGLQDTQYF.

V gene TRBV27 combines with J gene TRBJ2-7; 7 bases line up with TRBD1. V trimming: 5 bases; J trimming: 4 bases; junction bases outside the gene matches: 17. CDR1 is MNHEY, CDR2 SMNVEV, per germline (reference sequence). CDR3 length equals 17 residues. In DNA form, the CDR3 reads TGTGCCAGCAGTCCGGACAGGCCAATGAGCCCAATATACGAGCAGTACTTC. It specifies CASSPDRPMSPIYEQYF.

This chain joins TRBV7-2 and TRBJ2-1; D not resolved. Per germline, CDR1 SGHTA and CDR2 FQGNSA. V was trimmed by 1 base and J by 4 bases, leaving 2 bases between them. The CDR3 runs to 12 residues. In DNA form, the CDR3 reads TGTGCCAGCAGCTTAGTGTACAATGAGCAGTTCTTC. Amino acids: CASSLVYNEQFF.

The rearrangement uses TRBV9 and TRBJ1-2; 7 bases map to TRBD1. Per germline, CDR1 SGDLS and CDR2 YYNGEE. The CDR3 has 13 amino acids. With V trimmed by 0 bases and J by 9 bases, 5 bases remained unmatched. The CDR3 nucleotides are TGTGCCAGCAGCGTAGTTCCAGGGGGTAGCTACACCTTC. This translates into CASSVVPGGSYTF.

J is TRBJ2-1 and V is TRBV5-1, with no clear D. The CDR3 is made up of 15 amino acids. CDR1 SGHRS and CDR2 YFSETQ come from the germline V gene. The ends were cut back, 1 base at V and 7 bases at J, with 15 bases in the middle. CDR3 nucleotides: TGCGCCAGCAGCTTGAACGACAACGGTAGGAATGAGCAGTTCTTC. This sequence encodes CASSLNDNGRNEQFF. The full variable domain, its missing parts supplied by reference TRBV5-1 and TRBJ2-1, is KAGVTQTPRYLIKTRGQQVTLSCSPISGHRSVSWYQQTPGQGLQFLFEYFSETQRNKGNFPGRFSGRQFSNSRSEMNVSTLELGDSALYLCASSLNDNGRNEQFFGPGTRLTVL.

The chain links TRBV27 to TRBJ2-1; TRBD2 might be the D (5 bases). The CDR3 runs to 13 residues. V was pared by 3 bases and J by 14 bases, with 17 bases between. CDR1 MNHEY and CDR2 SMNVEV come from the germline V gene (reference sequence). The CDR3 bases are TGTGCCAGCAGTTTCAGTGGTCGGGGAGAGGAGTTCTTC. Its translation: CASSFSGRGEEFF.

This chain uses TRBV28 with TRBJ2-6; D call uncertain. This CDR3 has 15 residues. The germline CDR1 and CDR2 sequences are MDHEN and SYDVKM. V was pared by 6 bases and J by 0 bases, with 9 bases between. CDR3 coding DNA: TGTGCCAGCAGGGGTTTCCACTCTGGGGCCAACGTCCTGACTTTC. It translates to CASRGFHSGANVLTF.

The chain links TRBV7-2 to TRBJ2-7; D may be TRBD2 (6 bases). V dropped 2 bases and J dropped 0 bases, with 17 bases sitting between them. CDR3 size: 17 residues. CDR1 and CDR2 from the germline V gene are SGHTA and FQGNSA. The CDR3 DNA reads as TGTGCCAGCAGCTTATTTTTAGGAGGGAGCAGCTCCTACGAGCAGTACTTC. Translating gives CASSLFLGGSSSYEQYF.

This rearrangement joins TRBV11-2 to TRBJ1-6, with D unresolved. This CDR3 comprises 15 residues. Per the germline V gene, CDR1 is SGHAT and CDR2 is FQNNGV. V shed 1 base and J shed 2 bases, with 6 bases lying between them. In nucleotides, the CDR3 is TGTGCCAGCAGCTTAGTGGGCGCCTATAATTCACCCCTCCACTTT. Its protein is CASSLVGAYNSPLHF.

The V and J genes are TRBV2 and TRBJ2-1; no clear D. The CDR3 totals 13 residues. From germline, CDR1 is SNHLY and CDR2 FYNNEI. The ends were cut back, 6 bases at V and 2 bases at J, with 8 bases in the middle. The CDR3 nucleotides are TGTGCCAGCAGCATAAGCCCCTACAATGAGCAGTTCTTC. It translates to CASSISPYNEQFF.

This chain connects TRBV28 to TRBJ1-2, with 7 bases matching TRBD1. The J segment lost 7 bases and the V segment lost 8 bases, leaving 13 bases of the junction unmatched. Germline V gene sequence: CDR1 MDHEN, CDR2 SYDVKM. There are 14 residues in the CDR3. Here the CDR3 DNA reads TGTGCCAGCCTAATAGGGGGAGGGGGCCTTGGCTACACCTTC. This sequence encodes CASLIGGGGLGYTF.

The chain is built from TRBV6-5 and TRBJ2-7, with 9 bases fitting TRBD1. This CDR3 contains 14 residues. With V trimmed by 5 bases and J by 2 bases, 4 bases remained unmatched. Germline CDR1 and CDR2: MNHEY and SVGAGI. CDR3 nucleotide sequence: TGTGCCAGCAGTCGAAGACAGGGGGCCTACGAGCAGTACTTC. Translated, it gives CASSRRQGAYEQYF.

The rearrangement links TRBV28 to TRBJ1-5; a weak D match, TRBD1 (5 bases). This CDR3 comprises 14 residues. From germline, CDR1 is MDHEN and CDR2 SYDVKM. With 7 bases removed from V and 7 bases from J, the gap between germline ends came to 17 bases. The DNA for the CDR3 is TGTGCCAGCACCCCAAATCCAGGGAGGCAGCCCCAGCATTTT. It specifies CASTPNPGRQPQHF. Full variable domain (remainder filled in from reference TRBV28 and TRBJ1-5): DVKVTQSSRYLVKRTGEKVFLECVQDMDHENMFWYRQDPGLGLRLIYFSYDVKMKEKGDIPEGYSVSREKKERFSLILESASTNQTSMYLCASTPNPGRQPQHFGDGTRLSIL.

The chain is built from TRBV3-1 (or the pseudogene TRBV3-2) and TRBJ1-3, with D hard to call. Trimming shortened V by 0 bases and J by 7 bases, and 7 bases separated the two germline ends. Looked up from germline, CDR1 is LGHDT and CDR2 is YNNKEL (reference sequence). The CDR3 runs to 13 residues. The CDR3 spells CASSQEIGNTIYF. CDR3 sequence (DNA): TGTGCCAGCAGCCAAGAAATTGGCAACACCATATATTTT.

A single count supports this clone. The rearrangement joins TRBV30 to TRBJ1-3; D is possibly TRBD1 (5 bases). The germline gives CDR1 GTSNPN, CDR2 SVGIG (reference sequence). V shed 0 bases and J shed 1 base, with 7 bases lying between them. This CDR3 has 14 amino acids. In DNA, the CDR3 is TGTGCCTGGAGTGTACGGGGGTCTGGAAACACCATATATTTT. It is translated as CAWSVRGSGNTIYF.

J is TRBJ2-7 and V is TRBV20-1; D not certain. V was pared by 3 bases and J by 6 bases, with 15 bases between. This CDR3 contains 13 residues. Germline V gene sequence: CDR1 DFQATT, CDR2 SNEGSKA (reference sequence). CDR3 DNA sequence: TGCAGTGCTAGTGGGCAGCTTTTGGGCGAGCAGTACTTC. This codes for CSASGQLLGEQYF.

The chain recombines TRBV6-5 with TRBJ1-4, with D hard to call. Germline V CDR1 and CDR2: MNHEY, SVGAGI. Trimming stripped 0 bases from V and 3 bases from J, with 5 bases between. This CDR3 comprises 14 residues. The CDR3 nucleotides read TGTGCCAGCAGTTACTCGGGTTCTAATGAAAAACTGTTTTTT. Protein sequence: CASSYSGSNEKLFF.